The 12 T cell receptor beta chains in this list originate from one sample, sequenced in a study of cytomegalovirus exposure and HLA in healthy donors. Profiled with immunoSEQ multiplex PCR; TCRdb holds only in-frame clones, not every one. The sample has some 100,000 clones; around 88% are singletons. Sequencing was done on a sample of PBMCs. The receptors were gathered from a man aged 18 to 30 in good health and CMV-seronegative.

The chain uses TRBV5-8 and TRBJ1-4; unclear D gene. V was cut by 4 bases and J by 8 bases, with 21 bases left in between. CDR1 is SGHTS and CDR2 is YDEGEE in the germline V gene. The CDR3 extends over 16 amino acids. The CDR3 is CASSGRTVGEGEKLFF. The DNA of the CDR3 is TGTGCCAGCAGCGGACGGACCGTTGGGGAGGGCGAAAAACTGTTTTTT.

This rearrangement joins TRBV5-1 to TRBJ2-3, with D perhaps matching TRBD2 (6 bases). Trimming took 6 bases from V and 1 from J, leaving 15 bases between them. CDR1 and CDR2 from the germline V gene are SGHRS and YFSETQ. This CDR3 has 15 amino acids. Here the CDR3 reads CASNILASGTDTQYF. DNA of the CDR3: TGCGCCAGCAACATACTAGCTAGCGGCACAGATACGCAGTATTTT. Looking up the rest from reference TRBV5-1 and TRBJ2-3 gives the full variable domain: KAGVTQTPRYLIKTRGQQVTLSCSPISGHRSVSWYQQTPGQGLQFLFEYFSETQRNKGNFPGRFSGRQFSNSRSEMNVSTLELGDSALYLCASNILASGTDTQYFGPGTRLTVL.

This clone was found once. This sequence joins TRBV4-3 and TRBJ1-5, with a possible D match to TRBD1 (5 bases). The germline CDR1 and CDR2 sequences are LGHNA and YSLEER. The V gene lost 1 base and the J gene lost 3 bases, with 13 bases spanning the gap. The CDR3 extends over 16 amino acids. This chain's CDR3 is CASSQGRGRVNQPQHF. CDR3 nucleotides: TGCGCCAGCAGCCAAGGAAGAGGCAGGGTCAATCAGCCCCAGCATTTT.

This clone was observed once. CDR3 sequence: CASSEALAGNYEQYF. The CDR3, as DNA: TGTGCCAGCAGTGAAGCCCTAGCGGGAAACTACGAGCAGTACTTC. This chain connects TRBV6-1 to TRBJ2-7, with 9 bases fitting TRBD2. Germline V gene sequence: CDR1 MNHNS, CDR2 SASEGT. The CDR3 runs to 15 residues. After removal of 0 bases from V and 3 bases from J, the junction contained 3 bases not matched to a gene.

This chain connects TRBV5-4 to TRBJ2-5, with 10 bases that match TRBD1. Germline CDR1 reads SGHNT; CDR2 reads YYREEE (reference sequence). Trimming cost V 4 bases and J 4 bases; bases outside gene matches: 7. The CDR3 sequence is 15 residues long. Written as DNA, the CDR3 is TGTGCCAGCAGCACGACAGGGGGCGAGGGAGAGACCCAGTACTTC. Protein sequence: CASSTTGGEGETQYF.

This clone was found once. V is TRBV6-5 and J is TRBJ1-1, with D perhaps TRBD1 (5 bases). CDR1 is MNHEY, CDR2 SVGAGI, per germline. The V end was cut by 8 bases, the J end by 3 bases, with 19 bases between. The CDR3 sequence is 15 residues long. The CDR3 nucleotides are TGTGCCAGCGGGCAGGGATCTTGGTCAGACACTGAAGCTTTCTTT. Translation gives CASGQGSWSDTEAFF.

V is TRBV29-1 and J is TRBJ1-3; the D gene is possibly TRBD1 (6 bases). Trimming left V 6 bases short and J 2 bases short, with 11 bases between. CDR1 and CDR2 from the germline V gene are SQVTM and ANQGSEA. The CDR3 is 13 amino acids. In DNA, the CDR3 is TGCAGCGTCGCCAGGGGAGCTGGAAACACCATATATTTT. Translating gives CSVARGAGNTIYF.

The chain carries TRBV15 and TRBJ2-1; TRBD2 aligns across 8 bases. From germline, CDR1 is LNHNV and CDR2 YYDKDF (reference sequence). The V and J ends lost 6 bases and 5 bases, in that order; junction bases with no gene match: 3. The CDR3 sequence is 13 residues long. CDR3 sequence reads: CATSGTSNNEQFF. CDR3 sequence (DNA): TGTGCCACCAGTGGGACTAGTAACAATGAGCAGTTCTTC.

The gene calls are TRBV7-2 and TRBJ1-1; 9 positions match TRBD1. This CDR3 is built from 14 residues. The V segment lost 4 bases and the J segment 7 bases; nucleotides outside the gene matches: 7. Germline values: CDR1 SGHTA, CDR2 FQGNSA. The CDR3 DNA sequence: TGTGCCAGCAGCTCCCAGCAGACAGGGGGTGAAGCTTTCTTT. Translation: CASSSQQTGGEAFF. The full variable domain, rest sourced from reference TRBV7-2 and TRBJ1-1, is GAGVSQSPSNKVTEKGKDVELRCDPISGHTALYWYRQSLGQGLEFLIYFQGNSAPDKSGLPSDRFSAERTGGSVSTLTIQRTQQEDSAVYLCASSSQQTGGEAFFGQGTRLTVV.

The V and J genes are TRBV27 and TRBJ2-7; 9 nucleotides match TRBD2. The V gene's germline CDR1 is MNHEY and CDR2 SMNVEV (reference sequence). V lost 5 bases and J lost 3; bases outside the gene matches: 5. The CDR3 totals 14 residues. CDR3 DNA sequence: TGTGCCAGCAGTGTTAGCGGGGGATTCTACGAGCAGTACTTC. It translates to CASSVSGGFYEQYF.

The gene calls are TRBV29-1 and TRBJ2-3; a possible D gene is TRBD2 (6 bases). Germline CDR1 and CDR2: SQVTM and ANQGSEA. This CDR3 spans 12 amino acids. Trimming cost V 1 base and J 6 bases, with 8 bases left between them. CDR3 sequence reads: CSVEGAGDTQYF. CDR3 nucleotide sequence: TGCAGCGTTGAAGGGGCGGGGGATACGCAGTATTTT.

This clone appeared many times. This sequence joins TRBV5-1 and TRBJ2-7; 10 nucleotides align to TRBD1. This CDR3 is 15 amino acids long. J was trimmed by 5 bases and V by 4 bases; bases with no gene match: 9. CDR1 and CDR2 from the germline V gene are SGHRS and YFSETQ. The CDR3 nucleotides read TGCGCCAGCAGCCGAACGACAGGGGGCTTCAACGAGCAGTACTTC. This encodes CASSRTTGGFNEQYF.